The following is a T cell receptor (beta chain) sequence with its context. Its cognate antigen is unknown. This sample's RNA came from whole unsorted tissue. This non-tumor lung sample came from over 3 cm beyond the tumor edge. This sample is part of a study of tumor and adjacent non-tumor tissue in lung cancer. Turning to the study itself: Aged about 30 to 85 years, patients included 10 men and five or six women with stage I to III disease. On average, productive TCRbeta reads reached about 4.4 million per sample. The study, taken as a whole, reports: Tumor tissue had significantly higher TCR diversity than normal lung.

CDR3 length: 14 residues. V was trimmed by 5 bases and J by 1 base, leaving 14 bases between them. Germline assignment: CDR1 SQVTM and CDR2 ANQGSEA. TCRbeta libraries were built with three rounds of nested PCR, modified from ARM-PCR. In TCRdb, the multiplex PCR reads were re-called with MiXCR into one record per CDR3 protein. This table holds 100,000 or so distinct CDR3 sequences, less than 75% found once. Sequencing was performed on distant non-tumor lung tissue. V usage is TRBV29-1 and J usage is TRBJ1-2, with D possibly matching TRBD1 (6 bases). The TCR originated in a man under 40 with non-small cell lung cancer. For the CDR3, the DNA is TGCAGCGTTAGGGTAGGACAGCGTAACTATGGCTACACCTTC. Amino acid sequence: CSVRVGQRNYGYTF.